Listed here are 27 T cell receptor beta chains from one sample, sequenced in a study of human T cells and chemical hapten exposure. TCRdb independently ran MiXCR on the RACE reads; one entry per CDR3 protein. The sample comprises nearly 350,000 distinct CDR3 sequences, around 7% of which are singletons, and around 8.2% rests with the top ten. Documented time point: patch test 1, 2 weeks after DPC sensitization. Treatment reported: therapeutic diphenylcyclopropenone sensitization with weekly scalp DPC. Specimen: whole blood, collected in connection with sensitization to the hapten diphenylcyclopropenone (DPC). Receptor source: a young woman with alopecia areata. Some clones in this sample may be carry-over from other donors' samples.

There are a few counts of this clonotype. This chain joins TRBV6-5 and TRBJ1-1; 12 nucleotides align to TRBD1. CDR3 length: 16 residues. The ends lost 2 bases at V and 4 bases at J; junction bases unmatched: 5. CDR1 MNHEY and CDR2 SVGAGI come from the germline V gene. The CDR3 region is CASSYRRDRGPTEAFF. The CDR3, as DNA: TGTGCCAGCAGTTACCGGAGGGACAGGGGGCCCACTGAAGCTTTCTTT.

This clonotype was counted at least ten times. The chain employs TRBV7-3 and TRBJ2-5; D possibly corresponds to TRBD2 (5 bases). The germline gives CDR1 SGHTA, CDR2 FQGTGA. CDR3 length: 14 amino acids. V was clipped by 0 bases and J by 5 bases, with 10 bases between them. CDR3 loop: CASSLTEGSETQYF. In nucleotides, the CDR3 is TGTGCCAGCAGCTTAACGGAAGGGAGCGAGACCCAGTACTTC.

The chain recombines TRBV6-5 with TRBJ2-5, with 10 bases lining up with TRBD1. Germline-derived CDR1 and CDR2 are MNHEY and SVGAGI. The CDR3 sequence is 14 residues long. Unmatched junction bases numbered 2, after V lost 4 bases and J lost 3 bases. The CDR3 sequence: CASSLDRGEETQYF. CDR3 coding DNA: TGTGCCAGCAGTTTGGACAGGGGGGAAGAGACCCAGTACTTC.

This clonotype showed up many times. The rearrangement joins TRBV7-3 to TRBJ2-6; D is unresolved. Germline-derived CDR1 and CDR2 are SGHTA and FQGTGA. V was cut by 2 bases and J by 2 bases, with 10 bases left in between. The CDR3 spans 16 residues. In nucleotides, the CDR3 is TGTGCCAGCAGCTTAGCTTTGGCGACTGGGGCCAACGTCCTGACTTTC. This sequence encodes CASSLALATGANVLTF.

In this sample, this clonotype turned up a few times. The rearrangement joins TRBV27 to TRBJ2-3; tentatively, D is TRBD1 (6 bases). This CDR3 has 14 residues. In germline, CDR1 is MNHEY, CDR2 SMNVEV (reference sequence). The ends were cut back, 3 bases at V and 1 base at J, with 8 bases in the middle. CDR3 sequence: CASSFEGGTDTQYF. The CDR3 region has the DNA TGTGCCAGCAGTTTTGAGGGGGGCACAGATACGCAGTATTTT.

This clonotype was seen many times. This chain connects TRBV6-5 to TRBJ2-7; 10 bases are a match to TRBD2. This CDR3 has 15 amino acids. Trimming at V came to 5 bases and at J to 2 bases, leaving 6 bases not matched to a gene. Germline V gives CDR1 MNHEY, CDR2 SVGAGI. CDR3 residues: CASSSPSGGPYEQYF. The CDR3 coding sequence is TGTGCCAGCAGTAGTCCTAGCGGGGGTCCCTACGAGCAGTACTTC.

The chain couples TRBV7-6 to TRBJ2-5, with TRBD1 matching over 7 bases. Germline values: CDR1 SGHVS, CDR2 FNYEAQ. The J segment lost 0 bases and the V segment lost 5 bases, leaving 12 bases of the junction unmatched. CDR3 length: 17 amino acids. The CDR3: CASSEASGTANQETQYF. The CDR3 DNA is TGTGCCAGCAGCGAAGCCTCCGGGACAGCCAACCAAGAGACCCAGTACTTC.

This clonotype was found a few times. The V and J genes are TRBV6-1 and TRBJ1-4, with D possibly TRBD1 on 6 matching bases. Germline V lookup: CDR1 MNHNS, CDR2 SASEGT. Between the trimmed V and J ends, which lost 4 bases and 5 bases, there was a span of 11 bases. The CDR3 has 14 residues. The CDR3 bases are TGTGCCAGCAGTGCCCAGGGGCGGAATGAAAAACTGTTTTTT. Translation: CASSAQGRNEKLFF.

This clonotype appeared many times. This chain uses TRBV27 with TRBJ2-3; 8 bases map to TRBD2. V was pared by 5 bases and J by 4 bases, with 14 bases of the junction left unmatched. The germline gives CDR1 MNHEY, CDR2 SMNVEV (reference sequence). CDR3 length: 17 residues. CDR3 bases: TGTGCCAGCAGTGCCGATAGCGGCGGGGGGCGGTCAGATACGCAGTATTTT. Translated, it gives CASSADSGGGRSDTQYF.

This clonotype was detected only a few times. CDR3 sequence: CASSTLTDQPQHF. The CDR3 bases are TGTGCCAGCAGTACATTGACAGACCAGCCCCAGCATTTT. This chain joins TRBV27 and TRBJ1-5, with D possibly TRBD1 on 5 matching bases. The germline V and J ends were trimmed by 5 bases and 7 bases, with 12 bases remaining between them. This CDR3 is built from 13 residues. The germline gives CDR1 MNHEY, CDR2 SMNVEV (reference sequence).

The chain employs TRBV6-5 and TRBJ1-2, with a possible D match to TRBD1 (5 bases). CDR3 length equals 15 residues. With 2 bases removed from V and 6 bases from J, the gap between germline ends came to 16 bases. In germline, CDR1 is MNHEY, CDR2 SVGAGI. The CDR3 nucleotides are TGTGCCAGCAGTTACCGGCAGGGAGTGGAAAATGGCTACACCTTC. It yields the protein CASSYRQGVENGYTF.

This clonotype was counted between two and nine times. This chain connects TRBV7-9 to TRBJ2-3; the D is unclear. CDR1 is SEHNR, CDR2 FQNEAQ, per germline (reference sequence). Trimming took off 5 bases at V and 7 bases at J, with 10 bases between the two ends. CDR3 length: 12 amino acids. The CDR3 DNA sequence: TGTGCCAGCAGCGCGCAAAGGAATACGCAGTATTTT. Translating gives CASSAQRNTQYF.

The rearrangement links TRBV10-3 to TRBJ2-5; D gene ambiguous. Per germline, CDR1 ENHRY and CDR2 SYGVKD. The V end lost 0 bases, the J end lost 4 bases, and 0 bases lay between the germline ends. The CDR3 is 11 residues long. DNA of the CDR3: TGTGCCATCAGTGAGTCAGAGACCCAGTACTTC. Translation gives CAISESETQYF.

This clonotype has a handful of counts. The chain has TRBV4-2 and TRBJ1-3; possibly TRBD1 for D (5 bases). Trimming took off 1 base at V and 0 bases at J, with 10 bases between the two ends. The CDR3 extends over 16 amino acids. The germline V gene has CDR1 LGHNA and CDR2 YNFKEQ. In DNA, the CDR3 is TGTGCCAGCAGCCAAGGACAGCCCTACTCTGGAAACACCATATATTTT. This gives the protein CASSQGQPYSGNTIYF.

With regard to this clonotype: A read error may produce the germline difference seen at one junction end. The chain recombines TRBV6-5 with TRBJ1-6; D is ambiguous. The CDR3 is 14 amino acids. Germline loops: CDR1 MNHEY, CDR2 SVGAGI. As DNA, the CDR3 is TGTGCCGGCAGTTCACAGATTTATAATTCACCCCTCCACTTT. Amino acid sequence: CAGSSQIYNSPLHF.

This clonotype has a count of ten or more. The DNA for the CDR3 is TGTGCCAGCAGCTCGAAGTACTTTCAAAGACTTCAGTACTTC. Translated: CASSSKYFQRLQYF. The chain has TRBV5-6 and TRBJ2-4; no clear D. The V gene's germline CDR1 is SGHDT and CDR2 YYEEEE. V was trimmed by 3 bases and J by 11 bases, leaving 18 bases between them. The CDR3 has 14 amino acids.

This clonotype was counted at least ten times. The chain recombines TRBV28 with TRBJ1-2; TRBD1 aligns across 7 bases. Germline-derived CDR1 and CDR2 are MDHEN and SYDVKM. Losses at the gene ends were 3 bases for V and 8 bases for J; bases not matched to a gene: 6. CDR3 length equals 13 residues. The CDR3 is CASSLERGRGYTF. The CDR3 nucleotides read TGTGCCAGCAGTTTGGAAAGGGGGCGAGGCTACACCTTC.

This clonotype was detected a few times. CDR3 nucleotides: TGTGCCAGCAGCTTCCTTCTAAGTAATTCACCCCTCCACTTT. Translation gives CASSFLLSNSPLHF. This rearrangement joins TRBV7-8 to TRBJ1-6, with unresolved D. Per germline, CDR1 SGHVS and CDR2 FQNEAQ. The CDR3 spans 14 residues. Trimming shortened V by 3 bases and J by 6 bases, and 9 bases separated the two germline ends.

This clonotype has a count of ten or more. The V and J genes are TRBV20-1 and TRBJ1-5; D is undetermined. Trimming removed 0 bases at V and 1 base at J, with 7 bases between. CDR3 length equals 14 residues. Germline loops: CDR1 DFQATT, CDR2 SNEGSKA (reference sequence). This CDR3 is CSARELHSNQPQHF. The CDR3 nucleotides read TGCAGTGCTAGAGAACTACACAGCAATCAGCCCCAGCATTTT.

The chain carries TRBV7-2 and TRBJ2-3, with TRBD2 matching over 7 bases. CDR1 SGHTA and CDR2 FQGNSA come from the germline V gene. This CDR3 contains 16 residues. The trim removed 0 bases at V and 5 bases at J, leaving 8 bases unmatched. DNA for the CDR3: TGTGCCAGCAGCTTAGCGCCCGGGACTATTGTAGATACGCAGTATTTT. The encoded protein is CASSLAPGTIVDTQYF.

The chain links TRBV7-2 to TRBJ2-7; possibly TRBD1 for D (5 bases). The CDR3 consists of 14 residues. From germline, CDR1 is SGHTA and CDR2 FQGNSA. V lost 4 bases, J lost 2 bases, and 12 bases lay in between. The CDR3 spells CASSSLVGPYEQYF. In DNA form, the CDR3 reads TGTGCCAGCAGCTCCTTGGTGGGGCCCTACGAGCAGTACTTC. The whole variable domain, remainder taken from reference TRBV7-2 and TRBJ2-7, is GAGVSQSPSNKVTEKGKDVELRCDPISGHTALYWYRQSLGQGLEFLIYFQGNSAPDKSGLPSDRFSAERTGGSVSTLTIQRTQQEDSAVYLCASSSLVGPYEQYFGPGTRLTVT.

This clonotype was detected only a few times. This chain connects TRBV18 to TRBJ2-3; tentative D call: TRBD2 (5 bases). Germline CDR1 and CDR2: KGHSH and LQKENI. V lost 8 bases and J lost 3, with 12 bases in between. The CDR3 is 13 amino acids. CDR3 residues: CASRPPGTDTQYF. Here the CDR3 DNA reads TGTGCCAGCAGACCCCCGGGGACAGATACGCAGTATTTT.

The chain is built from TRBV6-4 and TRBJ2-1; D uncertain. There are 12 residues in the CDR3. Trimming stripped 7 bases from V and 9 bases from J, with 13 bases between. Germline V gives CDR1 MRHNA, CDR2 SNTAGT. The CDR3 is CASNPLFCEQFF. In DNA, the CDR3 is TGTGCCAGCAACCCGCTGTTCTGTGAGCAGTTCTTC.

This clonotype has just a few counts. The J gene is TRBJ1-4, the V gene TRBV27; TRBD1 aligns across 9 bases. This CDR3 spans 14 amino acids. The V gene's germline CDR1 is MNHEY and CDR2 SMNVEV (reference sequence). Trimming at V came to 7 bases and at J to 5 bases, leaving 5 bases not matched to a gene. The CDR3 DNA is TGTGCCAGCACCCACAGGGGGCGGAATGAAAAACTGTTTTTT. Translating it yields CASTHRGRNEKLFF.

This clonotype was seen many times. The chain recombines TRBV7-3 with TRBJ2-2; D unclear. Per germline, CDR1 SGHTA and CDR2 FQGTGA. This CDR3 has 12 residues. Trimming cost V 0 bases and J 6 bases, with 2 bases left between them. The CDR3: CASSLTSGELFF. The CDR3 DNA reads as TGTGCCAGCAGCTTAACTTCCGGGGAGCTGTTTTTT.

The gene calls are TRBV6-5 and TRBJ2-5, with 9 bases matching TRBD1. V was clipped by 9 bases and J by 5 bases; unmatched bases: 13. The CDR3 length is 15 residues. CDR1 MNHEY and CDR2 SVGAGI come from the germline V gene. CDR3 nucleotide sequence: TGTGCCAGTTTCATGGGACAGGGAGTCTCGGAGACCCAGTACTTC. Translating gives CASFMGQGVSETQYF.

The chain is built from TRBV28 and TRBJ1-1; 10 nucleotides match TRBD1. Germline lookup yields CDR1 MDHEN and CDR2 SYDVKM. The V and J ends lost 6 bases and 0 bases, in that order; junction bases with no gene match: 4. CDR3 length: 15 residues. The CDR3 here is CASRGTGALNTEAFF. CDR3 coding DNA: TGTGCCAGCAGGGGGACAGGGGCCCTGAACACTGAAGCTTTCTTT.